Sequencing of this TCR beta chain was carried out in a study of radiation and T cells in renal cell carcinoma. Regarding time point: baseline pretreatment blood. Treatment given: 15 Gy SBRT to primary tumor, nephrectomy 4 weeks later. Sequencing used immunoSEQ multiplex PCR; TCRdb keeps in-frame clones, though not all of them. The sample comprises roughly 150,000 clones, roughly 90% of which are singletons, and 4.1% rests with the top ten. The V gene's germline CDR1 is LNHDA and CDR2 SQIVND (reference sequence). Trimming at V came to 8 bases and at J to 0 bases, leaving 3 bases not matched to a gene. This CDR3 is built from 14 residues.

The input for sequencing was blood, taken from a patient whose treatment included radiotherapy and nephrectomy. The V and J genes are TRBV19 and TRBJ1-3; 8 bases agree with TRBD1. This TCR came from a woman between 65 and 79 years old with renal cell carcinoma. CDR3 sequence: CASGQGRSGNTIYF. CDR3 in DNA: TGTGCCAGTGGACAGGGCCGCTCTGGAAACACCATATATTTT.